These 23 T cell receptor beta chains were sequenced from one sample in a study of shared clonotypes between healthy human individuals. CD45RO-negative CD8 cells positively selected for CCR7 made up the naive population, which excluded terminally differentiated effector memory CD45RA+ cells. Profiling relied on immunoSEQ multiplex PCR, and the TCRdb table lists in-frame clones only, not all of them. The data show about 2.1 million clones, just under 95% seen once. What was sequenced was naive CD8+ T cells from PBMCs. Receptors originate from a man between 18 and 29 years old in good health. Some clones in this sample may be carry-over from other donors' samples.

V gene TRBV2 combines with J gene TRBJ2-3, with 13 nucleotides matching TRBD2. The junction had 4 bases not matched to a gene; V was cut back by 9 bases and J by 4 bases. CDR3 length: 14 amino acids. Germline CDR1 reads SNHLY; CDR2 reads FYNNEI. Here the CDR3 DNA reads TGTGCCAGAACTAGCGGGAGGGCCGCAGATACGCAGTATTTT. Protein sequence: CARTSGRAADTQYF.

CDR3 nucleotide sequence: TGTGCCAGCAGCTTAGTCGGCAATCGGGGCGAGCAGTACTTC. Amino acids: CASSLVGNRGEQYF. This chain links TRBV13 with TRBJ2-7; D perhaps matches TRBD2 (5 bases). The CDR3 extends over 14 amino acids. Per the germline V gene, CDR1 is PRHDT and CDR2 is FYEKMQ (reference sequence). V shed 1 base and J shed 6 bases, with 13 bases lying between them.

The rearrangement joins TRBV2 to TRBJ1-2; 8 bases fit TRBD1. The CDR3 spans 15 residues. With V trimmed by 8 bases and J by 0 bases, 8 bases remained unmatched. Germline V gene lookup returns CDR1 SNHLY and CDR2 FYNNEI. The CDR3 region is CASFVDRGANYGYTF. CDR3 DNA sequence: TGTGCCAGCTTCGTCGACAGGGGAGCTAACTATGGCTACACCTTC.

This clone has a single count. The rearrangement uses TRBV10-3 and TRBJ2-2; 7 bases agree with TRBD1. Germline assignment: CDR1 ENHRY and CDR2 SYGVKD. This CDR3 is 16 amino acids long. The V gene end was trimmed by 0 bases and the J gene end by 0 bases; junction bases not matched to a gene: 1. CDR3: CAISESGQANTGELFF. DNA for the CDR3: TGTGCCATCAGTGAGTCAGGACAGGCGAACACCGGGGAGCTGTTTTTT.

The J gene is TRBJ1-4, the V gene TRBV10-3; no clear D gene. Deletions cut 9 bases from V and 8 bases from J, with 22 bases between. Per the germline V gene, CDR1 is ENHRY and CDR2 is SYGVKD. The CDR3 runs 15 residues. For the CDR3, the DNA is TGTGCCATTAATAGATCCGGAGGAGTTAACGAAAAACTGTTTTTT. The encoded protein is CAINRSGGVNEKLFF.

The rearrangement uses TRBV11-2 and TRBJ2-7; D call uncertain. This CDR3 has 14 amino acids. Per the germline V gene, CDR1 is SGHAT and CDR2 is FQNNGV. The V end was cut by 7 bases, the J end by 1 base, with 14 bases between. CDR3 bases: TGTGCCAGCACCCCCCACAGTGGGTCCTACGAGCAGTACTTC. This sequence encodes CASTPHSGSYEQYF.

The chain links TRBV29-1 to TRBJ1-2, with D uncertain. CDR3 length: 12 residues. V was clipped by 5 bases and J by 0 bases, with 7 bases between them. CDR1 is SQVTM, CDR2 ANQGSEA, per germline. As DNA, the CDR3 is TGCAGCGTTTTGGGCACTAACTATGGCTACACCTTC. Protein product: CSVLGTNYGYTF.

The CDR3 protein is CASSQGTGRSYNEQFF. In DNA form, the CDR3 reads TGCGCCAGCAGCCAAGGCACAGGGAGGTCCTACAATGAGCAGTTCTTC. V and J are TRBV4-3 and TRBJ2-1; the D gene could be TRBD1 or TRBD2 (6 bases each). Trimming took 1 base from V and 1 from J, leaving 11 bases between them. In germline, CDR1 is LGHNA, CDR2 YSLEER. The CDR3 extends over 16 amino acids.

DNA for the CDR3: TGTGCCAGCACCTTCCTAGCGGGAGGGGGAGAGCAGTACTTC. Protein: CASTFLAGGGEQYF. The V gene is TRBV13, the J gene TRBJ2-7, with 12 bases identical to TRBD2. From germline, CDR1 is PRHDT and CDR2 FYEKMQ (reference sequence). The CDR3 contains 14 residues. Unmatched junction bases numbered 8, after V lost 7 bases and J lost 7 bases.

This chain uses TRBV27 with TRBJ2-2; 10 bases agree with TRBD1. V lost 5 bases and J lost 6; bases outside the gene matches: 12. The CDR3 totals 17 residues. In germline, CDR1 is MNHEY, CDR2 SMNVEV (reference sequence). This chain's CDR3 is CASSPNSGTGDAGELFF. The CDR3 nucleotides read TGTGCCAGCAGTCCCAACTCCGGGACAGGGGACGCCGGGGAGCTGTTTTTT.

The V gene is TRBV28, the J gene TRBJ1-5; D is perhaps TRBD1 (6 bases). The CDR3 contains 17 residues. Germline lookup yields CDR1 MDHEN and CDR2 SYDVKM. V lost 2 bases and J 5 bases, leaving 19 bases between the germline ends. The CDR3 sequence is CASSLRGVRGSDQPQHF. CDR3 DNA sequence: TGTGCCAGCAGTTTAAGGGGGGTGCGGGGAAGTGATCAGCCCCAGCATTTT.

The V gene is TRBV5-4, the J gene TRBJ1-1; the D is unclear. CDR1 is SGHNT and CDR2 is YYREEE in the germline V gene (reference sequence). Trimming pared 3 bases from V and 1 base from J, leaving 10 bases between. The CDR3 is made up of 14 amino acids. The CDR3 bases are TGTGCCAGCAGCTATGACCGGGAGAACACTGAAGCTTTCTTT. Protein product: CASSYDRENTEAFF.

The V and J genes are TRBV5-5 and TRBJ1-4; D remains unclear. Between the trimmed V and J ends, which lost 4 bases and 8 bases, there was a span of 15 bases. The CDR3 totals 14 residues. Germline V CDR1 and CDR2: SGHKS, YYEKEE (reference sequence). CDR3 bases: TGTGCCAGCAGCCAGCGACGGACCGAAGAAAAACTGTTTTTT. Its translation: CASSQRRTEEKLFF.

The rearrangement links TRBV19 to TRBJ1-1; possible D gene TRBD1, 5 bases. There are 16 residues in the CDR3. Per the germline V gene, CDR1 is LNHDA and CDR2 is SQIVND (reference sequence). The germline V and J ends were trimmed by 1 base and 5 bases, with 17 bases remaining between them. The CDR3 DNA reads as TGTGCCAGTAGTATAGCTTGGGGGAAATCGCGGACTGAAGCTTTCTTT. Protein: CASSIAWGKSRTEAFF.

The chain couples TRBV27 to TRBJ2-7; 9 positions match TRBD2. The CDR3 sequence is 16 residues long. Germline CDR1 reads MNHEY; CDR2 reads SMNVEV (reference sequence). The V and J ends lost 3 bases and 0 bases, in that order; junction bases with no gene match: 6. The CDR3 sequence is CASSLAGGPFSYEQYF. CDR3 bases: TGTGCCAGCAGTTTGGCGGGAGGGCCTTTCTCCTACGAGCAGTACTTC.

Written as DNA, the CDR3 is TGTGCCAGCAGTGTAAGACTAGCGGAGGGGATAGATACGCAGTATTTT. Protein product: CASSVRLAEGIDTQYF. The genes are TRBV2 and TRBJ2-3, with 9 positions matching TRBD2. CDR1 is SNHLY and CDR2 is FYNNEI in the germline V gene. The ends lost 4 bases at V and 5 bases at J; junction bases unmatched: 10. The CDR3 covers 16 residues.

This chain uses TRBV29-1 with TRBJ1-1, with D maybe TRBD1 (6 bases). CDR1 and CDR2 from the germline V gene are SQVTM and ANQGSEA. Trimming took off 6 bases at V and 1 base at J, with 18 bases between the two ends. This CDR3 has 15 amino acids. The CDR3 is CSVRADSLGNTEAFF. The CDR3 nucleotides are TGCAGCGTCCGCGCGGACAGTTTAGGGAACACTGAAGCTTTCTTT. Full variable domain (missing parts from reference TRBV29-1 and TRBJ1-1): SAVISQKPSRDICQRGTSLTIQCQVDSQVTMMFWYRQQPGQSLTLIATANQGSEATYESGFVIDKFPISRPNLTFSTLTVSNMSPEDSSIYLCSVRADSLGNTEAFFGQGTRLTVV.

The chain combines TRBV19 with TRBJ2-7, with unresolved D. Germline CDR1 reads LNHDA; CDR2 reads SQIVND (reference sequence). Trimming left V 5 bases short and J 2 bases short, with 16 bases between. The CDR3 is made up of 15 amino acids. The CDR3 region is CASSLGPTFTYEQYF. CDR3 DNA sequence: TGTGCCAGTAGTCTCGGACCAACCTTTACCTACGAGCAGTACTTC.

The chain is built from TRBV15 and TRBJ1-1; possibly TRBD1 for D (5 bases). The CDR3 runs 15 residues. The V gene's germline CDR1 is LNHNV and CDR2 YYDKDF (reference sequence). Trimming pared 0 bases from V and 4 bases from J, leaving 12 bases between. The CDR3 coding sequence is TGTGCCACCAGCAGAGATCTGTCAGGGCTCACTGAAGCTTTCTTT. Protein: CATSRDLSGLTEAFF.

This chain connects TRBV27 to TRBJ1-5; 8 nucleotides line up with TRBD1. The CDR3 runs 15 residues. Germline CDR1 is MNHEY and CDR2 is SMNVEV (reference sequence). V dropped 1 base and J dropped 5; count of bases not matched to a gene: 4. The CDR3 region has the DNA TGTGCCAGCAGTTTATGGCCAGGGGGCGATCAGCCCCAGCATTTT. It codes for CASSLWPGGDQPQHF.

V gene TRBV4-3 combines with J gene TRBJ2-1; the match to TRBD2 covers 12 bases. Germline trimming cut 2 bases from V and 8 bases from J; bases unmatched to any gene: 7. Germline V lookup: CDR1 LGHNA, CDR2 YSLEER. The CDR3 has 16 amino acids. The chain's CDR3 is CASSQRGTSGLDEQFF. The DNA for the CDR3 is TGCGCCAGCAGCCAACGAGGGACTAGCGGGTTGGATGAGCAGTTCTTC.

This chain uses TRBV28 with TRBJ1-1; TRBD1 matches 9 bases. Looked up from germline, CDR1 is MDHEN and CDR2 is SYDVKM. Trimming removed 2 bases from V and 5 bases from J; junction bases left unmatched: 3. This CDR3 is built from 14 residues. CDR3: CASSLTGGTTEAFF. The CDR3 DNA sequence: TGTGCCAGCAGTTTAACAGGGGGCACAACTGAAGCTTTCTTT.

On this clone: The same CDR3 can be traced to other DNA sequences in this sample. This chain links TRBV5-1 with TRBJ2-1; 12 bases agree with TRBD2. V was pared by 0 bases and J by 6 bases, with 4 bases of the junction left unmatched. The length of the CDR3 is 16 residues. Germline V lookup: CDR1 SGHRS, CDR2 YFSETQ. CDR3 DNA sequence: TGCGCCAGCAGCTTGGCTCGACTAGCGGGAGTCAATGAGCAGTTCTTC. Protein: CASSLARLAGVNEQFF.